This passage covers 15 T cell receptor beta chains from one sample sequenced in a study of CD8 T cells in Susac syndrome. An amount of RNA that ranged from roughly 0.45 to 1 ug was reverse transcribed with random hexamers. TCRdb called the immunoSEQ multiplex PCR reads again in MiXCR, with one record for every CDR3 protein. Among 100,000 to 150,000 distinct CDR3 sequences listed, 65% to 90% were seen once. Material: CD8+ T cells from PBMCs. The receptors shown here come from a human donor with multiple sclerosis.

The genes are TRBV2 and TRBJ1-5, with no clear D. Germline V gene data show CDR1 as SNHLY and CDR2 as FYNNEI. Trimming pared 4 bases from V and 0 bases from J, leaving 7 bases between. The CDR3 runs to 14 residues. CDR3 sequence reads: CASSGGYSNQPQHF. The CDR3 DNA follows: TGTGCCAGCAGTGGGGGATATAGCAATCAGCCCCAGCATTTT.

The gene calls are TRBV19 and TRBJ2-3; D is ambiguous. The length of the CDR3 is 16 residues. Trimming shortened V by 3 bases and J by 2 bases, and 15 bases separated the two germline ends. The germline gives CDR1 LNHDA, CDR2 SQIVND (reference sequence). CDR3 sequence (DNA): TGTGCCAGTAGTATCTTTGATGGCGGATACACAGATACGCAGTATTTT. Protein product: CASSIFDGGYTDTQYF.

The CDR3 sequence: CASSFSMEARYSNQPQHF. In DNA, the CDR3 is TGTGCCAGCAGTTTTTCGATGGAGGCACGATACAGCAATCAGCCCCAGCATTTT. This chain connects TRBV28 to TRBJ1-5; D is unresolved. Germline CDR1 is MDHEN and CDR2 is SYDVKM. The CDR3 covers 18 residues. The germline V and J ends were trimmed by 3 bases and 1 base, with 19 bases remaining between them.

The chain combines TRBV3-1 with TRBJ2-1; tentative D call: TRBD2 (6 bases). This CDR3 spans 17 amino acids. Looked up from germline, CDR1 is LGHDT and CDR2 is YNNKEL (reference sequence). The germline V and J ends were trimmed by 5 bases and 0 bases, with 17 bases remaining between them. The CDR3 is CASSYKSRGASYNEQFF. Here the CDR3 DNA reads TGTGCCAGCAGCTATAAAAGCCGCGGGGCCTCCTACAATGAGCAGTTCTTC.

The rearrangement links TRBV12-3 or TRBV12-4 to TRBJ2-5; no definite D call. The V gene lost 8 bases and the J gene lost 0 bases, with 10 bases spanning the gap. CDR3 length: 13 residues. The CDR3 here is CASGTLDQETQYF. The CDR3 coding sequence is TGTGCCAGCGGCACTCTAGACCAAGAGACCCAGTACTTC.

The chain joins TRBV6-2 or TRBV6-3 to TRBJ1-2; no definite D call. The germline gives CDR1 MNHEY, CDR2 SVGEGT. The CDR3 runs 14 residues. The germline V and J ends were trimmed by 4 bases and 3 bases, with 12 bases remaining between them. As DNA, the CDR3 is TGTGCCAGCAGTTTGACGCAACCGTACTATGGCTACACCTTC. It is translated as CASSLTQPYYGYTF.

The genes are TRBV15 and TRBJ1-2, with a possible D match to TRBD1 (6 bases). Trimming removed 1 base at V and 4 bases at J, with 16 bases between. Germline CDR1 LNHNV, CDR2 YYDKDF (reference sequence). The CDR3 sequence is 16 residues long. CDR3 in DNA: TGTGCCACCAGCAGAGGATTCAGGGGTTTAGGCTATGGCTACACCTTC. This translates into CATSRGFRGLGYGYTF.

The J gene is TRBJ2-1, the V gene TRBV11-1; tentatively, D is TRBD2 (6 bases). This CDR3 contains 13 residues. Per the germline V gene, CDR1 is SGHAT and CDR2 is FQDESV (reference sequence). Trimming left V 5 bases short and J 12 bases short, with 17 bases between. CDR3 sequence reads: CASSRRETGWQFF. In DNA form, the CDR3 reads TGTGCCAGCAGCCGCCGGGAGACCGGGTGGCAGTTCTTC. Based on the CDR3 plus reference TRBV11-1 and TRBJ2-1, the full variable domain is EAEVAQSPRYKITEKSQAVAFWCDPISGHATLYWYRQILGQGPELLVQFQDESVVDDSQLPKDRFSAERLKGVDSTLKIQPAELGDSAMYLCASSRRETGWQFFGPGTRLTVL.

This chain joins TRBV20-1 and TRBJ1-2; D not certain. The V gene's germline CDR1 is DFQATT and CDR2 SNEGSKA (reference sequence). Deletions cut 0 bases from V and 1 base from J, with 12 bases between. This CDR3 has 15 amino acids. In DNA form, the CDR3 reads TGCAGTGCTAGAGATCGAACCTCCTTTAACTATGGCTACACCTTC. Translation: CSARDRTSFNYGYTF.

The chain uses TRBV27 and TRBJ2-1; no firm D call. Trimming cost V 2 bases and J 4 bases, with 9 bases left between them. The germline gives CDR1 MNHEY, CDR2 SMNVEV (reference sequence). There are 14 residues in the CDR3. The CDR3 here is CASSLRAAYNEQFF. CDR3 coding DNA: TGTGCCAGCAGTTTACGGGCGGCTTACAATGAGCAGTTCTTC.

The rearrangement joins TRBV7-9 to TRBJ2-1; D gene ambiguous. V dropped 6 bases and J dropped 6 bases, with 12 bases sitting between them. CDR3 size: 13 residues. Germline CDR1 is SEHNR and CDR2 is FQNEAQ (reference sequence). The CDR3 here is CASSSGPVNEQFF. The CDR3 DNA reads as TGTGCCAGCAGTTCAGGACCCGTCAATGAGCAGTTCTTC.

This chain links TRBV13 with TRBJ2-3; the D gene is possibly TRBD2 (7 bases). CDR1 and CDR2 from the germline V gene are PRHDT and FYEKMQ (reference sequence). This CDR3 contains 15 residues. Trimming cost V 5 bases and J 2 bases, with 14 bases left between them. The CDR3 DNA follows: TGTGCCAGCAGCCCCGAGGGGGGGTCCACAGATACGCAGTATTTT. Its translation: CASSPEGGSTDTQYF.

The chain recombines TRBV14 with TRBJ2-1; 8 bases fit TRBD1. From germline, CDR1 is SGHDN and CDR2 FVKESK. V trimming: 0 bases; J trimming: 15 bases; junction bases outside the gene matches: 7. The CDR3 spans 13 residues. The CDR3 nucleotides read TGTGCCAGCAGCCAAGATCCCTGGGACAGGATGTTCTTC. Encoded protein: CASSQDPWDRMFF.

The chain carries TRBV24-1 and TRBJ1-2; TRBD1 matches 11 bases. This CDR3 is 15 amino acids long. Per germline, CDR1 KGHDR and CDR2 SFDVKD. Trimming at V came to 4 bases and at J to 4 bases, leaving 4 bases not matched to a gene. The CDR3 reads CATSERGTGGYGYTF. CDR3 nucleotides: TGTGCCACCAGTGAGAGGGGGACAGGGGGCTATGGCTACACCTTC.

This chain uses TRBV19 with TRBJ2-2; a possible D gene is TRBD2 (6 bases). Germline CDR1 is LNHDA and CDR2 is SQIVND (reference sequence). V lost 0 bases and J lost 1, with 15 bases in between. The CDR3 sequence is 18 residues long. CDR3 amino acids: CASSIDLYGTLNTGELFF. CDR3 nucleotides: TGTGCCAGTAGTATAGATCTATATGGGACTTTGAACACCGGGGAGCTGTTTTTT.